This TCR beta chain came from a study of cytomegalovirus exposure and HLA in healthy donors. Overall study results and limits: In an earlier analysis, in 540 or so donors, most V segments appeared productive either ~90% or ~30% of the time. In a later analysis, parvovirus B19, influenza, CMV and Epstein-Barr virus appeared linked to several top co-occurrence clusters.

Details on this clone: The target antigen is unknown.

Both 60 Vbeta primers and 13 Jbeta primers went into the PCR. Generated by immunoSEQ multiplex PCR, the TCRdb table keeps only in-frame clones and is missing some. There are about 190,000 clones in the sample; roughly 84% occur only once, and roughly 2.6% lies in the top ten. The CDR3 is 15 residues long. V was clipped by 4 bases and J by 0 bases, with 12 bases between them. The V gene's germline CDR1 is KGHSH and CDR2 LQKENI. The chain carries TRBV18 and TRBJ1-1; TRBD1 might be the D (6 bases). The sample was PBMCs. The TCR originated in a woman in her fifties or sixties in good health and CMV-seropositive. CDR3 region: CASSLGGALNTEAFF. DNA for the CDR3: TGTGCCAGCTCACTGGGGGGGGCTTTGAACACTGAAGCTTTCTTT.